The next 25 T cell receptor beta chains were all read from a single sample in a study of control samples from healthy donors and cancer patients. The assay was immunoSEQ multiplex PCR, and TCRdb's table has in-frame clones only and misses some. The sample contains roughly 150,000 clones, 85% to 95% of which appear only once. The sample consisted of blood. These receptors came from a man aged 45-65 years in good health.

The CDR3 region is CSVGRSGEGAYEQYF. CDR3 in DNA: TGCAGCGTTGGAAGGTCGGGGGAAGGGGCGTACGAGCAGTACTTC. The gene calls are TRBV29-1 and TRBJ2-7; TRBD2 might be the D (6 bases). The CDR3 has 15 residues. Germline CDR1 is SQVTM and CDR2 is ANQGSEA. The ends were cut back, 4 bases at V and 4 bases at J, with 20 bases in the middle.

The J gene is TRBJ1-2, the V gene TRBV15, with D unclear. Trimming took 5 bases from V and 4 from J, leaving 23 bases between them. The length of the CDR3 is 17 residues. Germline assignment: CDR1 LNHNV and CDR2 YYDKDF (reference sequence). CDR3 protein: CATSSKTGSLSPYGYTF. The CDR3 nucleotides are TGTGCCACCAGCTCAAAAACGGGGAGCCTATCTCCCTATGGCTACACCTTC.

This clone has a single count. The chain carries TRBV2 and TRBJ1-5, with unresolved D. The V gene lost 8 bases and the J gene lost 0 bases, with 8 bases spanning the gap. CDR3 length: 13 amino acids. CDR1 SNHLY and CDR2 FYNNEI come from the germline V gene. CDR3 in DNA: TGTGCCAGCTCTCCTTATAGCAATCAGCCCCAGCATTTT. It yields the protein CASSPYSNQPQHF.

The genes are TRBV10-1 and TRBJ2-7; possibly TRBD2 for D (6 bases). Per germline, CDR1 WNHNN and CDR2 SYGVQD (reference sequence). The CDR3 has 15 residues. V lost 3 bases to trimming and J lost 5 bases, with 17 bases between them. The DNA for the CDR3 is TGCGCCAGCAGTGATGGGGGGACTCCGCCAAACGAGCAGTACTTC. This translates into CASSDGGTPPNEQYF.

The chain uses TRBV6-6 and TRBJ2-6; no clear D gene. The V end lost 5 bases, the J end lost 2 bases, and 7 bases lay between the germline ends. Looked up from germline, CDR1 is MNHNY and CDR2 is SVGAGI (reference sequence). The CDR3 consists of 14 residues. CDR3 residues: CASSALPGANVLTF. DNA for the CDR3: TGTGCCAGCAGTGCCTTGCCTGGGGCCAACGTCCTGACTTTC.

The rearrangement uses TRBV5-4 and TRBJ2-3; 15 positions match TRBD2. The V gene end was trimmed by 0 bases and the J gene end by 3 bases; junction bases not matched to a gene: 8. The CDR3 has 19 amino acids. Per germline, CDR1 SGHNT and CDR2 YYREEE (reference sequence). CDR3 loop: CASSLGTSGRARFTDTQYF. DNA for the CDR3: TGTGCCAGCAGCTTGGGGACTAGCGGGAGGGCCAGGTTTACAGATACGCAGTATTTT. The variable domain in full, completed from reference TRBV5-4 and TRBJ2-3, reads ETGVTQSPTHLIKTRGQQVTLRCSSQSGHNTVSWYQQALGQGPQFIFQYYREEENGRGNFPPRFSGLQFPNYSSELNVNALELDDSALYLCASSLGTSGRARFTDTQYFGPGTRLTVL.

The chain carries TRBV6-5 and TRBJ1-3, with D uncertain. The germline CDR1 and CDR2 sequences are MNHEY and SVGAGI. The CDR3 contains 16 residues. The germline V and J ends were trimmed by 0 bases and 0 bases, with 9 bases remaining between them. For the CDR3, the DNA is TGTGCCAGCAGTTACTCGAGAACGGCCTCTGGAAACACCATATATTTT. Amino acids: CASSYSRTASGNTIYF.

The rearrangement links TRBV19 to TRBJ1-5; D gene uncertain. With 6 bases removed from V and 4 bases from J, the gap between germline ends came to 7 bases. CDR1 and CDR2 (germline): LNHDA, SQIVND (reference sequence). The CDR3 is 12 amino acids. In DNA, the CDR3 is TGTGCCAGTAGGGGCCTGAATCAGCCCCAGCATTTT. Translation gives CASRGLNQPQHF.

The chain employs TRBV7-9 and TRBJ2-5, with unresolved D. This CDR3 spans 12 amino acids. Germline CDR1 SEHNR, CDR2 FQNEAQ (reference sequence). The ends were cut back, 6 bases at V and 4 bases at J, with 9 bases in the middle. CDR3 protein: CASSTVLETQYF. The CDR3 coding sequence is TGTGCCAGCAGTACAGTTCTAGAGACCCAGTACTTC.

V is TRBV27 and J is TRBJ2-1; 7 nucleotides match TRBD1. V lost 7 bases to trimming and J lost 2 bases; unmatched junction nucleotides: 5. There are 14 residues in the CDR3. Germline V lookup: CDR1 MNHEY, CDR2 SMNVEV (reference sequence). In DNA, the CDR3 is TGTGCCAGCACTCGGGACAGAGCCTACAATGAGCAGTTCTTC. Amino acids: CASTRDRAYNEQFF.

This chain uses TRBV2 with TRBJ2-7; possibly TRBD2 for D (6 bases). This CDR3 region has 12 residues. Between the trimmed V and J ends, which lost 4 bases and 6 bases, there was a span of 10 bases. Per germline, CDR1 SNHLY and CDR2 FYNNEI. The CDR3: CASSVTSPEQYF. The CDR3 region has the DNA TGTGCCAGCAGTGTTACTAGCCCCGAGCAGTACTTC. Filled out from reference TRBV2 and TRBJ2-7, the complete variable domain reads EPEVTQTPSHQVTQMGQEVILRCVPISNHLYFYWYRQILGQKVEFLVSFYNNEISEKSEIFDDQFSVERPDGSNFTLKIRSTKLEDSAMYFCASSVTSPEQYFGPGTRLTVT.

This clone was detected once. The J gene is TRBJ1-2, the V gene TRBV19; D gene unclear. The CDR3 is 12 residues long. Looked up from germline, CDR1 is LNHDA and CDR2 is SQIVND (reference sequence). Trimming shortened V by 5 bases and J by 8 bases, and 12 bases separated the two germline ends. The CDR3 nucleotides are TGTGCCAGTAGTGGCAGGATGAGCGGCTACACCTTC. This codes for CASSGRMSGYTF.

The chain links TRBV6-5 to TRBJ1-5; no clear D gene. This CDR3 contains 13 residues. Trimming cost V 4 bases and J 0 bases, with 4 bases left between them. Germline CDR1 MNHEY, CDR2 SVGAGI. CDR3 region: CASSSYSNQPQHF. CDR3 in DNA: TGTGCCAGCAGTTCCTATAGCAATCAGCCCCAGCATTTT.

The chain employs TRBV24-1 and TRBJ2-1, with D unresolved. From germline, CDR1 is KGHDR and CDR2 SFDVKD. This CDR3 has 11 residues. Between the trimmed V and J ends, which lost 5 bases and 3 bases, there was a span of 1 base. CDR3 DNA: TGTGCCACCAGTGGCTACAATGAGCAGTTCTTC. This gives the protein CATSGYNEQFF.

This sequence joins TRBV11-3 and TRBJ2-2, with D unresolved. The CDR3 sequence is 11 residues long. Germline CDR1 and CDR2: SGHNT and YENEEA. Trimming took off 4 bases at V and 8 bases at J, with 5 bases between the two ends. The CDR3 here is CASSYGGELFF. CDR3 coding DNA: TGTGCCAGCAGCTACGGAGGGGAGCTGTTTTTT. The whole variable domain, filled in from reference TRBV11-3 and TRBJ2-2, reads EAGVVQSPRYKIIEKKQPVAFWCNPISGHNTLYWYLQNLGQGPELLIRYENEEAVDDSQLPKDRFSAERLKGVDSTLKIQPAELGDSAVYLCASSYGGELFFGEGSRLTVL.

V usage is TRBV14 and J usage is TRBJ2-7; no definite D call. Trimming took off 3 bases at V and 5 bases at J, with 14 bases between the two ends. The germline V gene encodes CDR1 SGHDN and CDR2 FVKESK. The CDR3 runs 14 residues. The CDR3 DNA reads as TGTGCCAGCAGCCAGCAGAACAGCAGGCACGAGCAGTACTTC. It encodes CASSQQNSRHEQYF. The complete variable domain, with remaining parts taken from reference TRBV14 and TRBJ2-7, reads EAGVTQFPSHSVIEKGQTVTLRCDPISGHDNLYWYRRVMGKEIKFLLHFVKESKQDESGMPNNRFLAERTGGTYSTLKVQPAELEDSGVYFCASSQQNSRHEQYFGPGTRLTVT.

CDR3 sequence (DNA): TGTGCCAGCAGAAAAACTCGGAGGGCTAATGAAAAACTGTTTTTT. Protein: CASRKTRRANEKLFF. This sequence joins TRBV5-6 and TRBJ1-4; no definite D call. Trimming cost V 5 bases and J 3 bases, with 14 bases left between them. This CDR3 contains 15 residues. Germline V CDR1 and CDR2: SGHDT, YYEEEE.

This clone has only one observation. The rearrangement joins TRBV29-1 to TRBJ2-1; the D gene is possibly TRBD1 (7 bases). The CDR3 has 16 residues. The germline V gene encodes CDR1 SQVTM and CDR2 ANQGSEA. With 4 bases removed from V and 0 bases from J, the gap between germline ends came to 16 bases. The CDR3 is CSVVNRGDSSYNEQFF. In DNA form, the CDR3 reads TGCAGCGTTGTCAATAGGGGGGACAGCTCCTACAATGAGCAGTTCTTC.

The V and J genes are TRBV2 and TRBJ1-2; D uncertain. Trimming cost V 2 bases and J 0 bases, with 7 bases left between them. Germline V CDR1 and CDR2: SNHLY, FYNNEI. The CDR3 loop spans 14 amino acids. DNA of the CDR3: TGTGCCAGCAGTGAACACGGGGCTAACTATGGCTACACCTTC. It encodes CASSEHGANYGYTF.

V and J are TRBV28 and TRBJ1-2; TRBD1 aligns across 10 bases. CDR3 length: 16 residues. Looked up from germline, CDR1 is MDHEN and CDR2 is SYDVKM. V shed 4 bases, J shed 6 bases, and the junction held 11 bases outside the gene matches. Written as DNA, the CDR3 is TGTGCCAGCAGTTCCCCATCCGACAGGGGGCTAGATGGCTACACCTTC. Its protein is CASSSPSDRGLDGYTF.

In its sample, this clone was seen once. The CDR3 spells CASSFGGTQYF. CDR3 nucleotide sequence: TGTGCCAGCAGCTTCGGGGGGACCCAGTACTTC. This sequence joins TRBV5-6 and TRBJ2-5, with a tentative D call TRBD2 (6 bases). V was pared by 2 bases and J by 7 bases, with 6 bases between. The CDR3 contains 11 residues. Germline CDR1 is SGHDT and CDR2 is YYEEEE.

The chain has TRBV18 and TRBJ2-1; TRBD2 matches 8 bases. V shed 3 bases and J 10 bases; nucleotides not matched to a gene: 11. Germline V lookup: CDR1 KGHSH, CDR2 LQKENI. The CDR3 is 15 amino acids. The CDR3 DNA follows: TGTGCCAGCTCACCGCGAGGGACTAGGGGAGGGGAGCAGTTCTTC. This gives the protein CASSPRGTRGGEQFF.

J is TRBJ2-3 and V is TRBV28; no reliable D call. Per the germline V gene, CDR1 is MDHEN and CDR2 is SYDVKM. V lost 4 bases and J 5 bases, leaving 13 bases between the germline ends. CDR3 length: 14 residues. The CDR3 nucleotides read TGTGCCAGCAGTTCGCCCTCCGGTCGAGATACGCAGTATTTT. It codes for CASSSPSGRDTQYF.

Only a few counts were recorded for this clone. The sample holds other DNA sequences that translate to the same CDR3. The chain uses TRBV3-1 (or the pseudogene TRBV3-2) and TRBJ1-1; 7 bases agree with TRBD1. J was trimmed by 2 bases and V by 3 bases; bases with no gene match: 3. CDR1 is LGHDT and CDR2 is YNNKEL in the germline V gene (reference sequence). CDR3 size: 14 residues. The CDR3 region is CASSQRDRNTEAFF. The CDR3 DNA sequence: TGTGCCAGCAGCCAGAGGGACAGAAACACTGAAGCTTTCTTT.

J is TRBJ2-1 and V is TRBV28; TRBD2 matches at 11 bases. The ends lost 4 bases at V and 4 bases at J; junction bases unmatched: 6. This CDR3 has 16 amino acids. The germline V gene encodes CDR1 MDHEN and CDR2 SYDVKM. The chain's CDR3 is CASSSPGLAEYNEQFF. The CDR3 nucleotides read TGTGCCAGCAGTTCGCCGGGACTAGCGGAATACAATGAGCAGTTCTTC.